These T cell receptor beta chains were read from a single sample in a study of T cell responses to AZD1222 COVID-19 vaccine. Sequenced by immunoSEQ multiplex PCR; TCRdb stores in-frame clones only, minus some. The table has over 100,000 clones, roughly 94% seen once. The specimen was peripheral blood, collected on day 0 of AZD1222 vaccination. The receptors come from an adult in good health. Each CDR3 is given with its conserved first and last residue. D genes are given only for firm matches. Some rows have no size entry. The others give once, few or many, or a class for an expanded clone.

V: TRBV6-5; size: few; D: NA; J: TRBJ1-1; DNA: TGTGCCAGCAGAACACCGGGACGGAACACTGAAGCTTTCTTT; CDR3: CASRTPGRNTEAFF
V: TRBV15; size: NA; D: NA; J: TRBJ2-4; DNA: TGTGCCACCAGCAGAGATCTCTTAGCCAAAAACATTCAGTACTTC; CDR3: CATSRDLLAKNIQYF
V: TRBV27; size: NA; D: NA; J: TRBJ2-3; DNA: TGTGCCAGCATGAGGGCGCCAGATACGCAGTATTTT; CDR3: CASMRAPDTQYF
V: TRBV6-5; size: NA; D: TRBD1; J: TRBJ1-1; DNA: TGTGCCAGCCGCACGGACAGGGGGAACACTGAAGCTTTCTTT; CDR3: CASRTDRGNTEAFF
V: TRBV27; size: NA; D: TRBD1; J: TRBJ1-6; DNA: TGTGCCAGCAGTCCACCGGGACAGTCATATAATTCACCCCTCCACTTT; CDR3: CASSPPGQSYNSPLHF
V: TRBV5-1; size: NA; D: TRBD1; J: TRBJ2-1; DNA: TGCGCCAGCAGCTTTGGACAGGGGTATGAGCAGTTCTTC; CDR3: CASSFGQGYEQFF
V: TRBV6-2/TRBV6-3; size: NA; D: TRBD1; J: TRBJ2-5; DNA: TGTGCCAGCAGCCGATCCACAGGGGCGGGCGAGACCCAGTACTTC; CDR3: CASSRSTGAGETQYF
V: TRBV30; size: NA; D: TRBD1; J: TRBJ1-1; DNA: TGTGCCTGGAGGCGGGACAGTTTACCTGAAGCTTTCTTT; CDR3: CAWRRDSLPEAFF
V: TRBV5-6; size: NA; D: NA; J: TRBJ1-2; DNA: TGTGCCAGCAGCTTGGCCCCAGAACCTAACTATGGCTACACCTTC; CDR3: CASSLAPEPNYGYTF
V: TRBV7-9; size: NA; D: TRBD1; J: TRBJ1-4; DNA: TGTGCCAGCAGCTTAGGACCAGGACAGGTTGATGAAAAACTGTTTTTT; CDR3: CASSLGPGQVDEKLFF
V: TRBV7-8; size: NA; D: NA; J: TRBJ1-2; DNA: TGTGCCAGCAGCCCCGGGGGCCCCCGTGGCTACACCTTC; CDR3: CASSPGGPRGYTF
V: TRBV6-6; size: NA; D: NA; J: TRBJ2-5; DNA: TGTGCCAGCAGTTACTTTGGGGGGCAGGAGACCCAGTACTTC; CDR3: CASSYFGGQETQYF
V: TRBV13; size: NA; D: TRBD2; J: TRBJ2-3; DNA: TGTGCCAGCAGCCAAAGACTAGCAGGCTTAGGCTCGCAGTATTTT; CDR3: CASSQRLAGLGSQYF
V: TRBV5-4; size: NA; D: NA; J: TRBJ1-1; DNA: TGTGCCAGCAGCGTCCCACAGGGCCGGAACACTGAAGCTTTCTTT; CDR3: CASSVPQGRNTEAFF
V: TRBV28; size: NA; D: NA; J: TRBJ1-2; DNA: TGTGCCAGCAGCGGGGGGCGCGGCTACACCTTC; CDR3: CASSGGRGYTF
V: TRBV27; size: NA; D: TRBD2; J: TRBJ2-1; DNA: TGTGCCAGCAGTTATGGGGAGGGCCGAACGAATGAGCAGTTCTTC; CDR3: CASSYGEGRTNEQFF
V: TRBV4-2; size: NA; D: NA; J: TRBJ1-1; DNA: TGTGCCAGCAGCCCGGAACCGAGGGAGAACACTGAAGCTTTCTTT; CDR3: CASSPEPRENTEAFF
V: TRBV19; size: NA; D: NA; J: TRBJ2-7; DNA: TGTGCCAGTAGTATTTTGAGGGGGAACGAGCAGTACTTC; CDR3: CASSILRGNEQYF
V: TRBV11-2; size: NA; D: TRBD1; J: TRBJ1-3; DNA: TGTGCCAGCAGGCCTCAGGGGGCGGATGGAAACACCATATATTTT; CDR3: CASRPQGADGNTIYF
V: TRBV12-3/TRBV12-4; size: NA; D: TRBD2; J: TRBJ2-1; DNA: TGTGCCAGTTCTAGCGGGAGCCACAATGAGCAGTTCTTC; CDR3: CASSSGSHNEQFF
V: TRBV29-1; size: NA; D: NA; J: TRBJ2-7; DNA: TGCAGCGTGGGGTTCAGGGTTGGCGAGCAGTACTTC; CDR3: CSVGFRVGEQYF
V: TRBV7-9; size: NA; D: NA; J: TRBJ2-5; DNA: TGTGCCAGCAGCTTCTCCTTAGGGGCAGGAGAGACCCAGTACTTC; CDR3: CASSFSLGAGETQYF
V: TRBV9; size: NA; D: NA; J: TRBJ1-1; DNA: TGTGCCAGCAGCCGGGGTGATTCCGCAACTGAAGCTTTCTTT; CDR3: CASSRGDSATEAFF
V: TRBV24-1; size: NA; D: NA; J: TRBJ1-4; DNA: TGTGCCACCAGTGATTTGCGAGTCCTAGGGGGGGGTGAAAAACTGTTTTTT; CDR3: CATSDLRVLGGGEKLFF
V: TRBV4-1; size: few; D: NA; J: TRBJ1-3; DNA: TGCGCCAGCAGCCAAGATGACGGACTCCGGAGCTCTGGAAACACCATATATTTT; CDR3: CASSQDDGLRSSGNTIYF
V: TRBV3-1/TRBV3-2; size: NA; D: NA; J: TRBJ2-2; DNA: TGTGCCAGCCTGGGGTTGGCGCGACCGGCGAACACCGGGGAGCTGTTTTTT; CDR3: CASLGLARPANTGELFF
V: TRBV9; size: NA; D: TRBD2; J: TRBJ2-7; DNA: TGTGCCAGCAGCCCCGGGGGGAGGACTAGCGGTCCCTACGAGCAGTACTTC; CDR3: CASSPGGRTSGPYEQYF
V: TRBV15; size: NA; D: TRBD1; J: TRBJ2-7; DNA: TGTGCCACCAGCACACAGGGGTACGAGCAGTACTTC; CDR3: CATSTQGYEQYF
V: TRBV30; size: NA; D: TRBD1; J: TRBJ1-3; DNA: TGTGCCTGCAGACAGGGGGCTGGAAACACCATATATTTT; CDR3: CACRQGAGNTIYF
V: TRBV6-5; size: NA; D: NA; J: TRBJ2-5; DNA: TGTGCCAGCAGCGCGTCTCCATATCCCCAAGAGACCCAGTACTTC; CDR3: CASSASPYPQETQYF
V: TRBV10-3; size: NA; D: NA; J: TRBJ1-3; DNA: TGTGCCATCAGTGTGGACCAGGGTTCTGGAAACACCATATATTTT; CDR3: CAISVDQGSGNTIYF
V: TRBV29-1; size: NA; D: TRBD2; J: TRBJ2-1; DNA: TGCAGCGGATTACTAGCGGGGGGGTACAATGAGCAGTTCTTC; CDR3: CSGLLAGGYNEQFF
V: TRBV7-3; size: once; D: TRBD1; J: TRBJ2-5; DNA: TGTGCCAGCACTCGAAGCCAAAGGCGCCGCAGGGGGCTGGTGTGGGAGACCCAGTACTTC; CDR3: CASTRSQRRRRGLVWETQYF
V: TRBV6-5; size: NA; D: NA; J: TRBJ2-2; DNA: TGTGCCAGCAGGGGGATTAAGACGAACACCGGGGAGCTGTTTTTT; CDR3: CASRGIKTNTGELFF
V: TRBV27; size: NA; D: NA; J: TRBJ2-7; DNA: TGTGCCAGCGGAGGCAGCTCCTACGAGCAGTACTTC; CDR3: CASGGSSYEQYF
V: TRBV6-5; size: NA; D: TRBD1; J: TRBJ2-2; DNA: TGTGCCAGCAGTTTCGACAGGGGGCTCACCGGGGAGCTGTTTTTT; CDR3: CASSFDRGLTGELFF
V: TRBV28; size: NA; D: TRBD1; J: TRBJ2-5; DNA: TGTGCCAGCGATCAGACAGGGGGGGAGACCCAGTACTTC; CDR3: CASDQTGGETQYF
V: TRBV4-3; size: NA; D: TRBD1; J: TRBJ1-5; DNA: TGCGCCAGCAGTCTTGTGACAGGGGGGCATCAGCCCCAGCATTTT; CDR3: CASSLVTGGHQPQHF
V: TRBV3-1/TRBV3-2; size: NA; D: NA; J: TRBJ1-5; DNA: TGTGCCAGCAGCCAAGATCACGGATCAAATCAGCCCCAGCATTTT; CDR3: CASSQDHGSNQPQHF
V: TRBV27; size: NA; D: NA; J: TRBJ1-6; DNA: TGTGCCAGCAGTTTAAACAGGGTACATAATTCACCCCTCCACTTT; CDR3: CASSLNRVHNSPLHF